This T cell receptor beta chain was recovered during a study of T-cell reconstitution after alpha-beta-depleted transplantation in children (dated by TCRdb to the mid-2010s). For the wider study: Using TCR repertoire profiling, the study quantitatively followed how T-cell immune reconstitution unfolded in children after TCRalphabeta/CD19-depleted allogeneic hematopoietic cell transplantation. Findings and caveats that apply to the study as a whole: About two months after transplant, the apparently early recovery of alphabetaT-cell counts reportedly depended on just several hundred clones that had expanded rapidly and came from non-depleted graft cells. In some patients, high TCRbeta diversity at day 60 was attributed to recipient T cells and intrathymic progenitors that had survived conditioning. Over the following months the frequencies of hyperexpanded clones went down, and after one year T-cell counts and TCRbeta diversity were mostly credited to newly produced T cells.

Library creation used PCR. The sample was run on an Illumina HiSeq 2500. TCR library preparation used molecular barcoding, with unique molecular identifiers applied to normalize quantification of the TCRbeta repertoire. The public reads were run again by TCRdb, first through fastp at Q25 and then through MiXCR, and only productive beta chains were kept. Every entry covers one CDR3 protein and lists the most common genes and DNA from its rows. The sample table holds fewer than 700,000 distinct CDR3 sequences, of which more than 20% were seen once. Of the sample, 13% to 15% falls within the top ten clones. This clonotype has at least ten counts. Its target antigen remains unknown. The record has no base qualities; no much larger clone is one base away. The junction shows trimming of 6 bases on V and 9 bases on J, and the gene matches do not reach 12 bases of it. The CDR3 holds 15 amino acids from the cysteine to the phenylalanine. Of the read, only the CDR3 DNA is kept; its 45 bases are in frame from base 1.

What this sample's treatment or condition label stands for: allogeneic hematopoietic cell transplantation with graft depleted of TCRalphabeta T cells and CD19 B cells. TCRalphabeta/CD19-depleted allogeneic hematopoietic cell grafts were given to the transplant recipients, all of whom were children. The sequence came from a boy younger than two who had a stem cell transplant for acute myeloid leukemia, so the T cells may come from the graft donor. The source material was PBMCs, mostly from graft donor cells, sampled 360 days after TCRalphabeta/CD19-depleted stem cell transplant. The chain is assembled from TRBV12-3 or TRBV12-4 and TRBJ2-1; 9 junctional bases match TRBD1. The bases read TGTGCCAGCAGACCATCCGGGACAGGGAGACGTGAGCAGTTCTTC. It is translated as CASRPSGTGRREQFF.